Following are 15 T cell receptor beta chains from one sample sequenced in a study of cytomegalovirus exposure and HLA in healthy donors. 13 Jbeta primers and 60 Vbeta primers were used for the PCR. Produced via immunoSEQ multiplex PCR; TCRdb's table is partial and in-frame only. The sample includes under 200,000 clones, over 70% of them seen just once. The sample comprised PBMCs. Receptor source: a male donor in good health and CMV-seropositive.

Worth noting for this clone: The junction departs from the called germline gene at one end, perhaps through a read error. The genes are TRBV7-9 and TRBJ1-2; D not certain. The CDR3 sequence is 14 residues long. Germline CDR1 reads SEHNR; CDR2 reads FQNEAQ (reference sequence). The CDR3 region has the DNA TGTTCCAGCAGCTTAGACGCCACTCATTATGGCTACACCTTC. It specifies CSSSLDATHYGYTF. Full variable domain (rest looked up from reference TRBV7-9 and TRBJ1-2): DTGVSQNPRHKITKRGQNVTFRCDPISEHNRLYWYRQTLGQGPEFLTYFQNEAQLEKSRLLSDRFSAERPKGSFSTLEIQRTEQGDSAMYLCSSSLDATHYGYTFGSGTRLTVV.

The sample holds a few counts of this clone. DNA of the CDR3: TGTGCCAGCAGTGAAATTCGCGAAGCGCAGTACTTC. This translates into CASSEIREAQYF. This chain uses TRBV6-1 with TRBJ2-7; D gene ambiguous. CDR3 length: 12 amino acids. Germline assignment: CDR1 MNHNS and CDR2 SASEGT. Between the trimmed V and J ends, which lost 2 bases and 9 bases, there was a span of 11 bases.

Note on this clone: At one end, the junction sequence differs from germline, possibly due to a read error. The rearrangement links TRBV7-7 to TRBJ2-7, with D unresolved. The CDR3 covers 13 residues. CDR1 and CDR2 from the germline V gene are SSHAT and FNYEAQ (reference sequence). The CDR3 nucleotides are TGTGCTAGCAGCTTCCTGGCAGGTGGCGAGCAGTACTTC. Amino acid sequence: CASSFLAGGEQYF.

V gene TRBV19 combines with J gene TRBJ2-7; 8 bases fit TRBD1. This CDR3 is 13 amino acids long. With 8 bases clipped from V and 0 bases from J, the junction kept 3 bases outside the gene matches. Germline V gene sequence: CDR1 LNHDA, CDR2 SQIVND (reference sequence). The CDR3 region is CASWDRSSYEQYF. CDR3 nucleotides: TGTGCCAGTTGGGACAGGAGCTCCTACGAGCAGTACTTC.

The chain has TRBV19 and TRBJ1-5; D not resolved. This CDR3 region has 16 residues. Between the trimmed V and J ends, which lost 6 bases and 5 bases, there was a span of 20 bases. In germline, CDR1 is LNHDA, CDR2 SQIVND (reference sequence). The CDR3 nucleotides are TGTGCCAGTAGCCTTACTCGGGATCTGTTTTATCAGCCCCAGCATTTT. Translated: CASSLTRDLFYQPQHF. Full variable domain (outside the CDR3, taken from reference TRBV19 and TRBJ1-5): DGGITQSPKYLFRKEGQNVTLSCEQNLNHDAMYWYRQDPGQGLRLIYYSQIVNDFQKGDIAEGYSVSREKKESFPLTVTSAQKNPTAFYLCASSLTRDLFYQPQHFGDGTRLSIL.

A single count supports this clone. J is TRBJ1-1 and V is TRBV19; the D gene is possibly TRBD1 (5 bases). From germline, CDR1 is LNHDA and CDR2 SQIVND (reference sequence). V was cut by 3 bases and J by 3 bases, with 8 bases left in between. The CDR3 extends over 13 amino acids. For the CDR3, the DNA is TGTGCCAGTAGTATCGCAGGGTACACTGAAGCTTTCTTT. Encoded protein: CASSIAGYTEAFF.

This clone was seen only once. J is TRBJ1-2 and V is TRBV29-1; D call uncertain. The CDR3 runs 14 residues. The germline gives CDR1 SQVTM, CDR2 ANQGSEA. Trimming took off 3 bases at V and 6 bases at J, with 17 bases between the two ends. The CDR3 coding sequence is TGCAGCGTTGAGAATCAGGTGGCGATGGATGGCTACACCTTC. Translating gives CSVENQVAMDGYTF.

The chain links TRBV21-1 to TRBJ2-7; TRBD1, the table's D call, was not compared with the DNA. TRBV21-1 is deemed a pseudogene. The CDR3 consists of 18 residues. CDR3 DNA sequence: TGTGCCAGCAGCTCCGCCGGGCGGGACAGACCCCTGCTCTGCGAGCAGTACTTC. The encoded protein is CASSSAGRDRPLLCEQYF.

This clone was detected only a few times. J is TRBJ2-7 and V is TRBV2; 10 nucleotides line up with TRBD2. Germline V gene sequence: CDR1 SNHLY, CDR2 FYNNEI. The CDR3 loop spans 16 amino acids. The J segment lost 7 bases and the V segment lost 6 bases, leaving 15 bases of the junction unmatched. In DNA form, the CDR3 reads TGTGCCAGCAGAGATCCCAGCGGGGGGGCCTGGGGGGAGCAGTACTTC. Translated, it gives CASRDPSGGAWGEQYF. The variable domain in full, completed from reference TRBV2 and TRBJ2-7, reads EPEVTQTPSHQVTQMGQEVILRCVPISNHLYFYWYRQILGQKVEFLVSFYNNEISEKSEIFDDQFSVERPDGSNFTLKIRSTKLEDSAMYFCASRDPSGGAWGEQYFGPGTRLTVT.

The V gene is TRBV21-1, the J gene TRBJ1-6. TRBV21-1 is flagged as a pseudogene. The CDR3 covers 14 residues. CDR3 in DNA: TGTGCCAGCAGCAAGAGGGCCGGGGGGTCACCCCTCCACTTT. It translates to CASSKRAGGSPLHF.

Turning to this clone: The sample has other DNA sequences that encode this CDR3 too. CDR3 loop: CSAPLTGELFF. The CDR3 DNA sequence: TGCAGTGCTCCTCTCACCGGGGAGCTGTTTTTT. The chain employs TRBV20-1 and TRBJ2-2; no firm D call. V was pared by 5 bases and J by 4 bases, with 5 bases between. From germline, CDR1 is DFQATT and CDR2 SNEGSKA (reference sequence). CDR3 size: 11 residues.

The chain recombines TRBV7-8 with TRBJ1-2; TRBD1 is a possible D gene (6 bases). Germline-derived CDR1 and CDR2 are SGHVS and FQNEAQ. The CDR3 runs to 16 residues. The V end was cut by 5 bases, the J end by 0 bases, with 16 bases between. The DNA of the CDR3 is TGTGCCAGCAGCCAGGACAGAATTACAGCTAACTATGGCTACACCTTC. Translated: CASSQDRITANYGYTF. The variable domain in full, with the rest retrieved from reference TRBV7-8 and TRBJ1-2, is GAGVSQSPRYKVAKRGQDVALRCDPISGHVSLFWYQQALGQGPEFLTYFQNEAQLDKSGLPSDRFFAERPEGSVSTLKIQRTQQEDSAVYLCASSQDRITANYGYTFGSGTRLTVV.

V gene TRBV4-2 combines with J gene TRBJ2-1, with D tentatively TRBD2 (7 bases). Germline CDR1 reads LGHNA; CDR2 reads YNFKEQ. This CDR3 region has 16 residues. V was shortened by 1 base and J by 2 bases, with 12 bases between the two germline ends. CDR3 loop: CASSQVGGAPYNEQFF. CDR3 sequence (DNA): TGTGCCAGCAGCCAAGTGGGGGGGGCTCCCTACAATGAGCAGTTCTTC.

The CDR3 DNA follows: TGCGCCAGCAGCCAAGATCAAAATCGAGCTAACTATGGCTACACCTTC. This translates into CASSQDQNRANYGYTF. The chain combines TRBV4-3 with TRBJ1-2; D is unresolved. V lost 0 bases, J lost 0 bases, and 11 bases lay in between. The CDR3 is made up of 16 amino acids. CDR1 is LGHNA and CDR2 is YSLEER in the germline V gene.

This chain uses TRBV7-2 with TRBJ2-3; 11 bases are shared with TRBD2. The trim removed 4 bases at V and 8 bases at J, leaving 8 bases unmatched. The germline gives CDR1 SGHTA, CDR2 FQGNSA. This CDR3 has 15 amino acids. The CDR3 region is CASSSGLAVGGTQYF. The CDR3 nucleotides read TGTGCCAGCAGCTCGGGACTAGCGGTCGGGGGTACGCAGTATTTT.